A single sample is the source of the 9 T cell receptor beta chains below, sequenced in a study of blood T cell repertoires in COVID-19. The repertoire was sequenced with immunoSEQ multiplex PCR; TCRdb's copy has only in-frame clones and lacks some. The sample lists over 35,000 clones; 75% to 90% were seen once. The sample consisted of peripheral blood. These receptors were collected from a man aged 60 to 75 with active or convalescent COVID-19.

The chain has TRBV5-1 and TRBJ1-1; 9 nucleotides align to TRBD1. CDR1 and CDR2 (germline): SGHRS, YFSETQ. Losses at the gene ends were 3 bases for V and 4 bases for J; bases not matched to a gene: 4. The CDR3 covers 14 residues. The CDR3 loop is CASSSPDRGTEAFF. In DNA, the CDR3 is TGCGCCAGCAGCTCCCCGGACAGGGGCACTGAAGCTTTCTTT.

The chain couples TRBV6-5 to TRBJ2-1, with D maybe TRBD1 (6 bases). The CDR3 runs 13 residues. V shed 11 bases and J shed 6 bases, with 17 bases lying between them. Germline V gene sequence: CDR1 MNHEY, CDR2 SVGAGI. CDR3 DNA: TGTGCCGGGGGTAAGAGGGGGAGCAATGAGCAGTTCTTC. It encodes CAGGKRGSNEQFF.

This rearrangement joins TRBV5-1 to TRBJ1-1; TRBD1 matches at 8 bases. With 4 bases clipped from V and 4 bases from J, the junction kept 9 bases outside the gene matches. Germline V gene sequence: CDR1 SGHRS, CDR2 YFSETQ. The CDR3 covers 15 residues. The CDR3 here is CASSNGQGLATEAFF. The CDR3 nucleotides are TGCGCCAGCAGCAACGGACAGGGCCTGGCCACTGAAGCTTTCTTT.

This clone was seen more than once but under ten times. The gene calls are TRBV30 and TRBJ1-6; D possibly corresponds to TRBD1 (5 bases). Trimming pared 6 bases from V and 9 bases from J, leaving 6 bases between. Per the germline V gene, CDR1 is GTSNPN and CDR2 is SVGIG (reference sequence). The CDR3 is 10 residues long. In DNA form, the CDR3 reads TGTGCCTGTACAGGTTCACCCCTCCACTTT. Translated, it gives CACTGSPLHF.

The chain has TRBV7-8 and TRBJ2-1, with 8 bases lining up with TRBD1. The junction had 3 bases not matched to a gene; V was cut back by 2 bases and J by 6 bases. The CDR3 is 14 amino acids. Germline V gene sequence: CDR1 SGHVS, CDR2 FQNEAQ. The CDR3 DNA reads TGTGCCAGCAGCTTATTAGACAGGGGCAATGAGCAGTTCTTC. Translation: CASSLLDRGNEQFF.

V is TRBV15 and J is TRBJ2-5; 9 bases align to TRBD1. CDR3 length: 15 amino acids. The germline V gene encodes CDR1 LNHNV and CDR2 YYDKDF (reference sequence). V shed 0 bases and J 5 bases; nucleotides not matched to a gene: 4. DNA of the CDR3: TGTGCCACCAGCAGAGAGGGACAGGGTAAGGAGACCCAGTACTTC. Translating gives CATSREGQGKETQYF.

The rearrangement joins TRBV7-8 to TRBJ2-5; unclear D gene. Germline V CDR1 and CDR2: SGHVS, FQNEAQ. Trimming cost V 5 bases and J 5 bases, with 24 bases left between them. The CDR3 has 17 amino acids. Here the CDR3 DNA reads TGTGCCAGCAGCCCAACACCCTACCGGAAGGCGGTCGAGACCCAGTACTTC. Amino acids: CASSPTPYRKAVETQYF.

V is TRBV7-2 and J is TRBJ2-1; the D gene is possibly TRBD2 (6 bases). This CDR3 has 13 residues. Looked up from germline, CDR1 is SGHTA and CDR2 is FQGNSA. V was shortened by 3 bases and J by 6 bases, with 9 bases between the two germline ends. Here the CDR3 reads CASSFDSGNEQFF. The CDR3 DNA follows: TGTGCCAGCAGCTTCGATAGCGGCAATGAGCAGTTCTTC.

The chain recombines TRBV7-6 with TRBJ2-5; TRBD1 agrees at 8 bases. Losses at the gene ends were 2 bases for V and 5 bases for J; bases not matched to a gene: 7. The germline gives CDR1 SGHVS, CDR2 FNYEAQ. The CDR3 consists of 15 residues. Written as DNA, the CDR3 is TGTGCCAGCAGCTTATTCGGACAGGGTGGGGAGACCCAGTACTTC. Protein sequence: CASSLFGQGGETQYF.